This is a list of T cell receptor beta chains from one sample in a study of blood T cell repertoires in COVID-19. Only in-frame clones appear in the TCRdb table, and some are missing; sequencing was by immunoSEQ multiplex PCR. The data show roughly 320,000 clones, just under 90% seen once. What was sequenced was peripheral blood. The source is a woman aged 25 to 45 with COVID-19, enrolled during active disease. CDR3s leave out the opening cysteine and the closing phenylalanine or tryptophan. A D gene is named only where the DNA matches it firmly.

TRBJ2-3	TRBD2	TRBV4-2	ASSQDDGLAGGSTDTQY
TRBJ2-2	TRBD1	TRBV7-3	ASSRGTGGSGELF
TRBJ2-5	.	TRBV27	ASSFRRGPQETQY
TRBJ2-1	TRBD1	TRBV7-3	ASSLDRANEQF
TRBJ1-6	.	TRBV5-1	ASSLAGGASSGNSPLH
TRBJ2-5	TRBD1	TRBV19	ASSNNQGVGETQY
TRBJ1-1	.	TRBV13	ASSLGSGKAF
TRBJ1-6	TRBD1	TRBV5-1	ASSPGQNSPLH
TRBJ2-3	TRBD2	TRBV3-1/TRBV3-2	ASSQQLAGGYTDTQY
TRBJ2-1	.	TRBV30	AWSVREEQF
TRBJ1-2	.	TRBV2	ASNIGETNYGYT